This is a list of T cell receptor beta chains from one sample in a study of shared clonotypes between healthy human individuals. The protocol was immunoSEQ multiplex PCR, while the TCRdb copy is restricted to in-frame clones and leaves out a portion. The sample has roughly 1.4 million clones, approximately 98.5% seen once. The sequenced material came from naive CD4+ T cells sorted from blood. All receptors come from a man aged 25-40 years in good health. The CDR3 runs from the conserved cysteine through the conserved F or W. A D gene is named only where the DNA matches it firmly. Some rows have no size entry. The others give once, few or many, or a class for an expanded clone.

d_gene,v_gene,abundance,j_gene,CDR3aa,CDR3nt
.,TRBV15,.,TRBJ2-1,CATSNLPRDNEQFF,TGTGCCACCAGCAACCTGCCAAGAGACAATGAGCAGTTCTTC
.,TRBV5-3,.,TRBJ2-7,CARSCEQGNSYEQYF,TGTGCCAGAAGCTGCGAACAGGGAAACTCCTACGAGCAGTACTTC
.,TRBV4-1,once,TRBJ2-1,CASSQVSGTNQDPEQFF,TGCGCCAGCAGCCAAGTATCGGGAACCAACCAAGACCCGGAGCAGTTCTTC
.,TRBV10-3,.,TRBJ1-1,CAIHSDRANTEAFF,TGTGCCATCCACTCCGACAGAGCGAACACTGAAGCTTTCTTT
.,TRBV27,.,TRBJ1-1,CASSSLGQNTEAFF,TGTGCCAGCAGTTCCCTCGGACAGAACACTGAAGCTTTCTTT
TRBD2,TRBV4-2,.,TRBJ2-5,CASSPSTSGSRQETQYF,TGTGCCAGCAGCCCCTCGACTAGCGGGAGTCGTCAAGAGACCCAGTACTTC
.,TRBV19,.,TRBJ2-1,CASSIPGSYNEQFF,TGTGCCAGTAGTATTCCAGGGTCCTACAATGAGCAGTTCTTC
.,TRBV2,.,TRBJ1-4,CASTRQWDEKLFF,TGTGCCAGCACCAGACAGTGGGATGAAAAACTGTTTTTT
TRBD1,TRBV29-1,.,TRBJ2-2,CSVEDRSRTGGSGELFF,TGCAGCGTTGAAGATCGGTCTCGGACAGGGGGCTCCGGGGAGCTGTTTTTT
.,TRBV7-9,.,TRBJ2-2,CASSSPGNTGELFF,TGTGCCAGCAGCTCCCCGGGCAACACCGGGGAGCTGTTTTTT
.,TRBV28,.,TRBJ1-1,CASSFLGQNTEAFF,TGTGCCAGCAGTTTTTTGGGACAGAACACTGAAGCTTTCTTT
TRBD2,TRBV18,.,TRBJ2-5,CASSPRLAGQDQETQYF,TGTGCCAGCTCACCCCGCCTAGCGGGCCAAGACCAAGAGACCCAGTACTTC
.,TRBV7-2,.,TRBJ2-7,CASSLEAGSEQYF,TGTGCCAGCAGCTTAGAGGCAGGGAGCGAGCAGTACTTC
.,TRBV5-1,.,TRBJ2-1,CASSLETRYNEQFF,TGCGCCAGCAGCTTGGAAACTAGATACAATGAGCAGTTCTTC
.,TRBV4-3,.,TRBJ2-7,CASSQDLERRSSYEQYF,TGCGCCAGCAGCCAAGATCTGGAGCGTAGGAGCTCCTACGAGCAGTACTTC
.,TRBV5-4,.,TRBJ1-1,CASSLADTEAFF,TGTGCCAGCAGCTTGGCCGATACTGAAGCTTTCTTT
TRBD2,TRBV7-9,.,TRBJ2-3,CASSLKLANTDTQYF,TGTGCCAGCAGCTTAAAACTAGCGAACACAGATACGCAGTATTTT
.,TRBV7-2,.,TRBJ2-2,CASSPGPGELFF,TGTGCCAGCAGCCCCGGTCCCGGGGAGCTGTTTTTT
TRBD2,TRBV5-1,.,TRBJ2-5,CASSSDSVGLAGVSLETQYF,TGCGCCAGCAGCTCAGATAGCGTGGGACTAGCGGGAGTGAGTTTGGAGACCCAGTACTTC
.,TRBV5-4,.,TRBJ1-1,CASSLTLDPTEAFF,TGTGCCAGCAGCTTGACTTTGGACCCCACTGAAGCTTTCTTT
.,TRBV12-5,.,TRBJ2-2,CASGLSTGELFF,TGTGCTAGTGGTTTGAGCACCGGGGAGCTGTTTTTT
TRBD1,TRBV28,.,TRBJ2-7,CASYSQGASGEQYF,TGTGCCAGCTACTCACAGGGGGCCTCGGGCGAGCAGTACTTC
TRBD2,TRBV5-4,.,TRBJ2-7,CASSLGGSSGTYEQYF,TGTGCCAGCAGCCTGGGGGGGAGCAGCGGTACCTACGAGCAGTACTTC
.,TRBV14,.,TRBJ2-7,CASSQIEGLEQYF,TGTGCCAGCAGCCAAATAGAGGGTCTCGAGCAGTACTTC
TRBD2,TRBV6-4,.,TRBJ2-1,CASSPSGSSYNEQFF,TGTGCCAGCAGTCCCAGCGGGAGCTCCTACAATGAGCAGTTCTTC
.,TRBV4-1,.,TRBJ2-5,CASSQVPVSQETQYF,TGCGCCAGCAGCCAAGTTCCAGTTTCACAAGAGACCCAGTACTTC
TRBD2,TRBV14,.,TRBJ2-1,CASSRLGLATYNEQFF,TGTGCCAGCAGCCGACTAGGACTAGCGACATACAATGAGCAGTTCTTC
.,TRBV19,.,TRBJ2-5,CASISGETQYF,TGTGCCAGCATTTCGGGAGAGACCCAGTACTTC
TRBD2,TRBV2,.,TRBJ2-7,CASSGLKLYEQYF,TGTGCCAGCTCGGGACTAAAACTCTACGAGCAGTACTTC
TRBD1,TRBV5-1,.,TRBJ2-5,CASSKETPGQGVETQYF,TGCGCCAGCAGCAAAGAAACACCGGGACAGGGAGTAGAGACCCAGTACTTC
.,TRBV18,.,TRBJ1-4,CASSRRPPSNEKLFF,TGTGCCAGCTCACGTCGACCCCCGTCTAATGAAAAACTGTTTTTT
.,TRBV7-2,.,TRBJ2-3,CASSLEAGGGTDTQYF,TGTGCCAGCAGCTTAGAGGCGGGTGGGGGAACAGATACGCAGTATTTT
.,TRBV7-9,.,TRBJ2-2,CASSHGGLANTGELFF,TGTGCCAGCAGCCACGGGGGCCTGGCGAACACCGGGGAGCTGTTTTTT
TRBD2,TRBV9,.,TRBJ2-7,CASSVGASGYEQYF,TGTGCCAGCAGCGTAGGCGCTAGCGGTTACGAGCAGTACTTC
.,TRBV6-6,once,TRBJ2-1,CASSYSPLTWGNEQFF,TGTGCCAGCAGTTACTCCCCCCTCACGTGGGGGAATGAGCAGTTCTTC
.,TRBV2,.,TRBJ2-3,CASLNSGWESTPGYF,TGTGCCAGCTTGAATTCAGGGTGGGAGAGTACACCGGGGTATTTT
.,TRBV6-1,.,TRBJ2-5,CASSEALLVGSLGGQETQYF,TGTGCCAGCAGTGAAGCGCTACTAGTCGGGAGCCTGGGGGGCCAAGAGACCCAGTACTTC
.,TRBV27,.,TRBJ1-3,CASSLNRGNTIYF,TGTGCCAGCAGTCTCAACAGGGGAAACACCATATATTTT
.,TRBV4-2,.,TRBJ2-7,CASSQDLDLGAYEQYF,TGTGCCAGCAGCCAAGATCTTGATCTGGGGGCATACGAGCAGTACTTC
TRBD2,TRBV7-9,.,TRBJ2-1,CASSLGSTSGRPRYNEQFF,TGTGCCAGCAGCTTAGGGTCGACTAGCGGGAGGCCCCGATACAATGAGCAGTTCTTC
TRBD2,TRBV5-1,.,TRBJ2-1,CASSSPAGTSGSPYNEQFF,TGCGCCAGCAGCTCCCCTGCCGGGACTAGCGGGAGCCCATACAATGAGCAGTTCTTC
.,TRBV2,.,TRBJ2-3,CASSEEGLSVGTQYF,TGTGCCAGCAGTGAAGAGGGGCTTTCAGTGGGGACGCAGTATTTT
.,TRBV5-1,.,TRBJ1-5,CASSLDPGQPQHF,TGCGCCAGCAGCTTGGACCCTGGGCAGCCCCAGCATTTT
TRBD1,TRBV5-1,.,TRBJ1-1,CASRGETGVGTEAFF,TGCGCCAGCCGAGGGGAGACAGGGGTTGGCACTGAAGCTTTCTTT
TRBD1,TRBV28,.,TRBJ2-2,CASSYPKAGQGLSTRLFF,TGTGCCAGCAGTTATCCAAAGGCGGGACAGGGGTTGTCAACTAGGCTGTTTTTT